This TCR beta chain was observed in a study of CD8 T cells in Susac syndrome. The study's findings and limits: Susac-specific public clones found in total CD8+ repertoires numbered 15 to 20, and those in CD8+ TEMRA repertoires numbered five.

Germline values: CDR1 SNHLY, CDR2 FYNNEI. With 0 bases removed from V and 8 bases from J, the gap between germline ends came to 13 bases. This CDR3 is 14 amino acids long. TCR beta sequencing was performed on blood CD8+ and CD4+ T cells. RNA totalling roughly 0.45 to 1 ug underwent reverse transcription with random hexamers. Using its own MiXCR run on the immunoSEQ multiplex PCR reads, TCRdb lists one record per CDR3 protein. The table shows around 95,000 distinct CDR3 sequences, with about 96% occurring only once. On this clonotype: Its matching antigen is unknown.

Sequences were obtained from CD8+ T cells from PBMCs. This clonotype originated in a human donor with Susac syndrome. The chain combines TRBV2 with TRBJ1-2; D ambiguous. CDR3 loop: CASSEAVSFGGYTF. CDR3 coding DNA: TGTGCCAGCAGTGAAGCGGTCAGCTTCGGCGGCTACACCTTC.